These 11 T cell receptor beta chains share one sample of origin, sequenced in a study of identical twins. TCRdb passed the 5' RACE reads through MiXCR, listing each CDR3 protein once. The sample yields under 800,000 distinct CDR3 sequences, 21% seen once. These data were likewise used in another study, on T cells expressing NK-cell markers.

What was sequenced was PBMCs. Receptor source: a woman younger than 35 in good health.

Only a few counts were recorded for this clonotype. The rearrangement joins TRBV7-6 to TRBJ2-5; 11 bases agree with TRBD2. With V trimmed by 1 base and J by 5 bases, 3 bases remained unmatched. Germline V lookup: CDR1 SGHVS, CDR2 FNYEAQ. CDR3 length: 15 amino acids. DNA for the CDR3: TGTGCCAGCAGCTTAGGAGTAGCGGGAGGGGAGACCCAGTACTTC. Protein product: CASSLGVAGGETQYF.

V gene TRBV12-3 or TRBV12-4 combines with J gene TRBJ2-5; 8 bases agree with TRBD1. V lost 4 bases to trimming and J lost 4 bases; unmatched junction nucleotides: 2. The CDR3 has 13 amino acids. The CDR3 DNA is TGTGCCAGCAGTTGGACAGGGTCAGAGACCCAGTACTTC. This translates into CASSWTGSETQYF.

CDR3 nucleotides: TGCAGTGTGTTAACCGGGGCCGGGGAGCTGTTTTTT. Translating it yields CSVLTGAGELFF. This chain links TRBV20-1 with TRBJ2-2; the D gene is possibly TRBD2 (5 bases). This CDR3 spans 12 amino acids. Germline-derived CDR1 and CDR2 are DFQATT and SNEGSKA (reference sequence). V was trimmed by 7 bases and J by 6 bases, leaving 12 bases between them.

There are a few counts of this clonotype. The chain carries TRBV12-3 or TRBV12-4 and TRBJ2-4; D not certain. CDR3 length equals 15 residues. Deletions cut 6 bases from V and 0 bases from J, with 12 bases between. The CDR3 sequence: CASRPRWGAKNIQYF. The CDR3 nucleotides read TGTGCCAGCAGACCCAGGTGGGGAGCCAAAAACATTCAGTACTTC.

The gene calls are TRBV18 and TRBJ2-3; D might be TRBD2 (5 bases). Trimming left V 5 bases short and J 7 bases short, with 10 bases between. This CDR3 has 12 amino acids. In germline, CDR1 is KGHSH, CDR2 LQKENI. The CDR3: CASSELVYTQYF. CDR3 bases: TGTGCCAGCTCAGAACTAGTATATACGCAGTATTTT.

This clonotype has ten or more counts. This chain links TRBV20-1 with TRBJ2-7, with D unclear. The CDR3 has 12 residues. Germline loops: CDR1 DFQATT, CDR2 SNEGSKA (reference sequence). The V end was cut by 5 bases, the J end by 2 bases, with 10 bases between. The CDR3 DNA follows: TGCAGTGCTCGAGGCGCCACCTACGAGCAGTACTTC. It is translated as CSARGATYEQYF.

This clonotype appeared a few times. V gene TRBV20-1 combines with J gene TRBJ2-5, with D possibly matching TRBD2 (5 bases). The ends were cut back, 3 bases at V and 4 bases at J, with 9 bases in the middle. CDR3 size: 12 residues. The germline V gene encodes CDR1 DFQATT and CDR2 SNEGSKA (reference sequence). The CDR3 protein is CSASGEGETQYF. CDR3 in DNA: TGCAGTGCTAGCGGTGAGGGAGAGACCCAGTACTTC.

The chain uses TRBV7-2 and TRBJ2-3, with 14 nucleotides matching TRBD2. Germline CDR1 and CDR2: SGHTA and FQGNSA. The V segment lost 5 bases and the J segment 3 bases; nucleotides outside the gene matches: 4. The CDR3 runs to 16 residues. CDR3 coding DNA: TGTGCCAGCAGCATTAGGACTAGCGGGAGGACAGATACGCAGTATTTT. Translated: CASSIRTSGRTDTQYF.

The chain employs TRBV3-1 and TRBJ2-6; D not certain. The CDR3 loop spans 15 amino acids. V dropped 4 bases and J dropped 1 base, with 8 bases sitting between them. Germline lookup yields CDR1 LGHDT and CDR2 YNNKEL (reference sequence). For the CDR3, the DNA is TGTGCCAGCAGCCTTATCGGGTCTGGGGCCAACGTCCTGACTTTC. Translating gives CASSLIGSGANVLTF.

The CDR3 DNA follows: TGTGCCAGTAGTATCCTAGCGGGGTCCCGGGATACGCAGTATTTT. Protein: CASSILAGSRDTQYF. The V call is TRBV19, the J call TRBJ2-3; 9 positions match TRBD2. The CDR3 runs to 15 residues. Germline trimming cut 3 bases from V and 6 bases from J; bases unmatched to any gene: 7. Per the germline V gene, CDR1 is LNHDA and CDR2 is SQIVND (reference sequence).

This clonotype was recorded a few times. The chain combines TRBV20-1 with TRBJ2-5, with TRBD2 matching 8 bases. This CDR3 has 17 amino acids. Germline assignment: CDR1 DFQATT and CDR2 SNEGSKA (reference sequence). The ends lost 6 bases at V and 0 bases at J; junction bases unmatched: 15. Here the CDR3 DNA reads TGCAGTGCCCAGACACTAGCGGAGATAATATACCAAGAGACCCAGTACTTC. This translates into CSAQTLAEIIYQETQYF.